The 24 T cell receptor beta chains listed next were all sequenced from one sample in a study of shared clonotypes between healthy human individuals. Profiled with immunoSEQ multiplex PCR; TCRdb holds only in-frame clones, not every one. The repertoire has about 1.1 million clones, approximately 77% of them found once; the top ten carry 0.89%. Source material: memory CD4+ T cells from PBMCs. Sample subset: CD45RA-negative fraction. Receptor source: a young man in good health. Some clones in this sample may be carry-over from other donors' samples.

The CDR3 loop reads CASKRAQNTGELFF. The DNA of the CDR3 is TGTGCCAGCAAGAGGGCGCAAAACACCGGGGAGCTGTTTTTT. This chain links TRBV5-6 with TRBJ2-2; D might be TRBD2 (5 bases). CDR1 and CDR2 from the germline V gene are SGHDT and YYEEEE. Trimming pared 6 bases from V and 2 bases from J, leaving 11 bases between. This CDR3 is 14 amino acids long.

J is TRBJ2-1 and V is TRBV4-2; 10 bases are shared with TRBD1. The CDR3 runs to 16 residues. Germline CDR1 and CDR2: LGHNA and YNFKEQ. V dropped 4 bases and J dropped 1; count of bases not matched to a gene: 4. The CDR3 loop reads CASSLWTGGSYNEQFF. The CDR3 nucleotides are TGTGCCAGCAGCCTCTGGACAGGGGGGTCCTACAATGAGCAGTTCTTC.

This clone was observed a few times. The V call is TRBV11-2, the J call TRBJ1-1; D may be TRBD1 (6 bases). V was pared by 5 bases and J by 8 bases, with 21 bases between. CDR3 length: 15 amino acids. Germline V gene data show CDR1 as SGHAT and CDR2 as FQNNGV. The CDR3 spells CASSIGVGGPAEAFF. As DNA, the CDR3 is TGTGCCAGCAGCATAGGGGTCGGGGGGCCCGCAGAAGCTTTCTTT.

The V gene is TRBV28, the J gene TRBJ1-1; 7 bases line up with TRBD1. Germline V gene sequence: CDR1 MDHEN, CDR2 SYDVKM. Trimming cost V 3 bases and J 7 bases; bases outside gene matches: 5. The CDR3 runs 13 residues. The CDR3 DNA is TGTGCCAGCAGTTTGGGGTACAGGGGTGAAGCTTTCTTT. Amino acids: CASSLGYRGEAFF.

This chain links TRBV10-3 with TRBJ2-5; 7 positions match TRBD1. The CDR3 loop spans 13 amino acids. V was clipped by 6 bases and J by 3 bases; unmatched bases: 4. Germline loops: CDR1 ENHRY, CDR2 SYGVKD. The CDR3 coding sequence is TGTGCCATCAGGAACGGGACAGAAGAGACCCAGTACTTC. This codes for CAIRNGTEETQYF.

The chain uses TRBV4-1 and TRBJ2-3; possibly TRBD2 for D (6 bases). V lost 4 bases to trimming and J lost 3 bases, with 14 bases between them. The germline V gene encodes CDR1 MGHRA and CDR2 YSYEKL. The CDR3 extends over 15 amino acids. CDR3 amino acids: CASSRDGGETDTQYF. CDR3 nucleotide sequence: TGCGCCAGCAGCCGGGACGGGGGAGAGACAGATACGCAGTATTTT.

The V gene is TRBV10-1, the J gene TRBJ1-2, with D possibly TRBD1 on 6 matching bases. Germline CDR1 is WNHNN and CDR2 is SYGVQD (reference sequence). Trimming pared 5 bases from V and 7 bases from J, leaving 14 bases between. This CDR3 is built from 13 residues. The CDR3 reads CASSNNRERGYTF. DNA of the CDR3: TGCGCCAGCAGTAACAACAGGGAACGTGGCTACACCTTC.

The chain couples TRBV5-1 to TRBJ2-5; 10 bases are a match to TRBD1. Germline CDR1 and CDR2: SGHRS and YFSETQ. With V trimmed by 4 bases and J by 5 bases, 5 bases remained unmatched. The CDR3 sequence is 14 residues long. CDR3 nucleotides: TGCGCCAGCAGCCCCGGGACAGGGGATGAGACCCAGTACTTC. It encodes CASSPGTGDETQYF. Complete variable domain (other parts from reference TRBV5-1 and TRBJ2-5): KAGVTQTPRYLIKTRGQQVTLSCSPISGHRSVSWYQQTPGQGLQFLFEYFSETQRNKGNFPGRFSGRQFSNSRSEMNVSTLELGDSALYLCASSPGTGDETQYFGPGTRLLVL.

CDR3 sequence (DNA): TGTGCCAGTACCCCGGTGGGCTGGGGAGGCACTGAAGCTTTCTTT. Protein product: CASTPVGWGGTEAFF. J is TRBJ1-1 and V is TRBV19, with D unresolved. The germline V and J ends were trimmed by 7 bases and 4 bases, with 19 bases remaining between them. Germline loops: CDR1 LNHDA, CDR2 SQIVND (reference sequence). The CDR3 runs 15 residues.

The V gene is TRBV5-4, the J gene TRBJ2-1; 7 nucleotides align to TRBD2. The CDR3 has 15 residues. Germline lookup yields CDR1 SGHNT and CDR2 YYREEE (reference sequence). V gave up 4 bases and J gave up 7 bases; unmatched junction bases: 11. CDR3 bases: TGTGCCAGCAGCATGGGGGGGATGGGGTTAAATGAGCAGTTCTTC. This translates into CASSMGGMGLNEQFF.

This clone was observed a few times. V gene TRBV7-3 combines with J gene TRBJ2-1; D possibly corresponds to TRBD2 (5 bases). Trimming stripped 4 bases from V and 6 bases from J, with 19 bases between. CDR1 is SGHTA and CDR2 is FQGTGA in the germline V gene. CDR3 length: 16 residues. CDR3 amino acids: CASSSRRTGFANEQFF. The CDR3 DNA follows: TGTGCCAGCAGCTCTCGGAGGACGGGTTTTGCCAATGAGCAGTTCTTC. The full variable domain, rest sourced from reference TRBV7-3 and TRBJ2-1, is GAGVSQTPSNKVTEKGKYVELRCDPISGHTALYWYRQSLGQGPEFLIYFQGTGAADDSGLPNDRFFAVRPEGSVSTLKIQRTERGDSAVYLCASSSRRTGFANEQFFGPGTRLTVL.

This clone came up once. Additional DNA sequences in this sample encode the identical CDR3. The chain links TRBV4-3 to TRBJ2-1; D gene uncertain. V lost 0 bases and J lost 4, with 4 bases in between. There are 13 residues in the CDR3. Per germline, CDR1 LGHNA and CDR2 YSLEER. CDR3 nucleotides: TGCGCCAGCAGCCAAGACACGTACAATGAGCAGTTCTTC. Amino acids: CASSQDTYNEQFF.

This clone has just a few counts. The chain combines TRBV5-8 with TRBJ2-1; maybe TRBD2 (6 bases). This CDR3 spans 16 amino acids. V was trimmed by 9 bases and J by 4 bases, leaving 23 bases between them. Germline CDR1 and CDR2: SGHTS and YDEGEE. The CDR3 region is CATRTPGLPVYNEQFF. CDR3 in DNA: TGTGCCACTCGCACCCCGGGACTCCCGGTATACAATGAGCAGTTCTTC.

This rearrangement joins TRBV11-2 to TRBJ1-1, with no clear D. Germline V CDR1 and CDR2: SGHAT, FQNNGV. Trimming cost V 1 base and J 5 bases, with 11 bases left between them. The CDR3 covers 14 residues. CDR3 region: CASSLGGKATEAFF. The CDR3 bases are TGTGCCAGCAGCTTAGGGGGTAAGGCGACTGAAGCTTTCTTT.

V usage is TRBV10-3 and J usage is TRBJ1-1; D not resolved. The CDR3 spans 11 residues. CDR1 is ENHRY and CDR2 is SYGVKD in the germline V gene. The V and J ends lost 7 bases and 2 bases respectively, with 5 bases between them. The CDR3 is CAINSNTEAFF. CDR3 DNA: TGTGCCATCAACTCAAACACTGAAGCTTTCTTT.

J is TRBJ2-3 and V is TRBV7-3; 7 bases are a match to TRBD1. This CDR3 contains 13 residues. V dropped 5 bases and J dropped 8; count of bases not matched to a gene: 7. Germline V gene data show CDR1 as SGHTA and CDR2 as FQGTGA. The CDR3 region has the DNA TGTGCCAGCAGCCGGACAGGTGGGGGTACGCAGTATTTT. Its translation is CASSRTGGGTQYF. Looking up the rest from reference TRBV7-3 and TRBJ2-3 gives the full variable domain: GAGVSQTPSNKVTEKGKYVELRCDPISGHTALYWYRQSLGQGPEFLIYFQGTGAADDSGLPNDRFFAVRPEGSVSTLKIQRTERGDSAVYLCASSRTGGGTQYFGPGTRLTVL.

The chain joins TRBV2 to TRBJ1-5, with D unresolved. Germline-derived CDR1 and CDR2 are SNHLY and FYNNEI. The V gene lost 7 bases and the J gene lost 2 bases, with 12 bases spanning the gap. CDR3 length: 14 amino acids. CDR3 amino acids: CASNQDGRNQPQHF. The CDR3 coding sequence is TGTGCCAGCAACCAGGACGGACGCAATCAGCCCCAGCATTTT.

V usage is TRBV28 and J usage is TRBJ1-1; the match to TRBD1 covers 8 bases. The germline CDR1 and CDR2 sequences are MDHEN and SYDVKM. The CDR3 is made up of 16 amino acids. The trim removed 5 bases at V and 1 base at J, leaving 9 bases unmatched. In DNA form, the CDR3 reads TGTGCCAGCAGTCTAAGGACAGGGACGGGGAACACTGAAGCTTTCTTT. It specifies CASSLRTGTGNTEAFF.

J is TRBJ1-2 and V is TRBV6-5, with 8 positions matching TRBD1. V shed 5 bases and J 2 bases; nucleotides not matched to a gene: 4. The CDR3 length is 14 residues. Germline-derived CDR1 and CDR2 are MNHEY and SVGAGI. The CDR3 loop reads CASSPRTGNYGYTF. The CDR3 region has the DNA TGTGCCAGCAGTCCCCGGACAGGGAACTATGGCTACACCTTC.

The V call is TRBV28, the J call TRBJ2-2; the D gene is possibly TRBD2 (6 bases). This CDR3 spans 16 amino acids. V was clipped by 3 bases and J by 1 base, with 12 bases between them. CDR1 is MDHEN and CDR2 is SYDVKM in the germline V gene. CDR3 coding DNA: TGTGCCAGCAGTTTTCTGGGCGGGAAGAACACCGGGGAGCTGTTTTTT. Protein sequence: CASSFLGGKNTGELFF.

Only a few counts were recorded for this clone. The V call is TRBV2, the J call TRBJ1-2, with D possibly matching TRBD1 (5 bases). The germline V and J ends were trimmed by 6 bases and 6 bases, with 26 bases remaining between them. Germline CDR1 and CDR2: SNHLY and FYNNEI. The CDR3 is 17 residues long. DNA for the CDR3: TGTGCCAGCAGCGTCGGACTACGGTTACGGGGGTCTGATGGCTACACCTTC. Amino acids: CASSVGLRLRGSDGYTF. Based on the CDR3 plus reference TRBV2 and TRBJ1-2, the full variable domain is EPEVTQTPSHQVTQMGQEVILRCVPISNHLYFYWYRQILGQKVEFLVSFYNNEISEKSEIFDDQFSVERPDGSNFTLKIRSTKLEDSAMYFCASSVGLRLRGSDGYTFGSGTRLTVV.

The chain is built from TRBV20-1 and TRBJ2-1; D not resolved. The V and J ends lost 3 bases and 8 bases respectively, with 8 bases between them. CDR1 is DFQATT, CDR2 SNEGSKA, per germline (reference sequence). The CDR3 sequence is 11 residues long. The CDR3 loop reads CSASSPHEQFF. The DNA of the CDR3 is TGCAGTGCTAGCTCCCCCCATGAGCAGTTCTTC.

The chain is built from TRBV30 and TRBJ2-7; tentatively, D is TRBD1 (6 bases). CDR1 is GTSNPN, CDR2 SVGIG, per germline (reference sequence). V was trimmed by 0 bases and J by 3 bases, leaving 15 bases between them. The CDR3 sequence is 15 residues long. The CDR3: CAWSVPAKGVYEQYF. Written as DNA, the CDR3 is TGTGCCTGGAGTGTACCGGCGAAGGGGGTCTACGAGCAGTACTTC.

This chain uses TRBV9 with TRBJ2-5, with D perhaps matching TRBD2 (5 bases). V shed 1 base and J shed 2 bases, with 12 bases lying between them. Germline loops: CDR1 SGDLS, CDR2 YYNGEE. The CDR3 consists of 15 residues. CDR3 residues: CASSVSSGRQETQYF. In DNA, the CDR3 is TGTGCCAGCAGCGTATCCTCGGGAAGGCAAGAGACCCAGTACTTC.